The next 16 T cell receptor beta chains were all read from a single sample in a study of T cell repertoires in cytomegalovirus infection. TCRdb re-called the reads through MiXCR, storing one row per CDR3 protein. Of about 740,000 distinct CDR3 sequences in the sample, approximately 34% are singletons; the top ten hold 2.8%. The material sequenced was PBMCs. These receptors originate from a human donor in good health (CMV status not recorded). Some clones in this sample may be carry-over from other donors' samples.

The chain has TRBV29-1 and TRBJ1-1, with D possibly matching TRBD1 (5 bases). Per the germline V gene, CDR1 is SQVTM and CDR2 is ANQGSEA. The V end was cut by 6 bases, the J end by 1 base, with 15 bases between. The CDR3 loop spans 14 amino acids. The CDR3 bases are TGCAGCGTGAAAACTGGGACGGCGAACACTGAAGCTTTCTTT. This codes for CSVKTGTANTEAFF.

The chain joins TRBV4-1 to TRBJ2-1; tentatively, D is TRBD1 or TRBD2 (5 bases each). The V gene lost 4 bases and the J gene lost 3 bases, with 10 bases spanning the gap. Germline CDR1 reads MGHRA; CDR2 reads YSYEKL. The CDR3 is 14 amino acids. The CDR3 region is CASSPGADYNEQFF. CDR3 bases: TGCGCCAGCAGCCCCGGGGCGGACTACAATGAGCAGTTCTTC.

This chain joins TRBV20-1 and TRBJ2-1; weak D call: TRBD1 (5 bases). Germline values: CDR1 DFQATT, CDR2 SNEGSKA (reference sequence). The germline V and J ends were trimmed by 0 bases and 4 bases, with 13 bases remaining between them. The CDR3 is 15 amino acids. CDR3 residues: CSARDFLGEYNEQFF. For the CDR3, the DNA is TGCAGTGCTAGAGATTTCCTAGGGGAATACAATGAGCAGTTCTTC.

On this clonotype itself: Its ends do not fully match the called genes, so a read error is possible. J is TRBJ2-3 and V is TRBV19; 7 positions agree with TRBD2. This CDR3 is built from 16 residues. The germline gives CDR1 LNHDA, CDR2 SQIVND (reference sequence). CDR3 in DNA: TGTGCCATTAGTATATGGCAGGGAGGGGGCACAGATACGCAGTATTTT. Residues: CAISIWQGGGTDTQYF.

The sample holds a few counts of this clonotype. The genes are TRBV5-6 and TRBJ2-2; the D gene is possibly TRBD2 (6 bases). The V gene's germline CDR1 is SGHDT and CDR2 YYEEEE. V gave up 0 bases and J gave up 6 bases, with 21 bases separating them. This CDR3 has 18 amino acids. CDR3 nucleotides: TGTGCCAGCAGCTTGGTACCCCGGCGGGGTCCACGGGCCGGGGAGCTGTTTTTT. This encodes CASSLVPRRGPRAGELFF.

This clonotype was detected once. The chain links TRBV6-5 to TRBJ1-2; unclear D gene. The CDR3 is 15 amino acids. Germline V gene lookup returns CDR1 MNHEY and CDR2 SVGAGI. V was trimmed by 5 bases and J by 8 bases, leaving 21 bases between them. The CDR3 DNA follows: TGTGCCAGCAGTCGCACTACAGCCTTATTGGGAGGCTACACCTTC. As protein: CASSRTTALLGGYTF.

About this clonotype itself: An end of the junction does not agree with germline; a read error may underlie this. The rearrangement uses TRBV12-3 or TRBV12-4 and TRBJ2-2; D is possibly TRBD2 (7 bases). The CDR3 contains 12 residues. In DNA form, the CDR3 reads TGTGCCAGCAGTCAGGGGAGCGGGGTGCTGATTTTT. Protein sequence: CASSQGSGVLIF.

CDR3 sequence: CASSGLAGDAGELFF. The CDR3 DNA follows: TGTGCCAGCAGCGGACTAGCGGGGGACGCCGGGGAGCTGTTTTTT. V is TRBV7-9 and J is TRBJ2-2, with 13 bases matching TRBD2. Trimming removed 5 bases from V and 6 bases from J; junction bases left unmatched: 3. This CDR3 has 15 residues. Germline V gives CDR1 SEHNR, CDR2 FQNEAQ (reference sequence).

This clonotype has more than one count but fewer than ten. The V and J genes are TRBV20-1 and TRBJ2-1; 8 nucleotides agree with TRBD2. The J segment lost 3 bases and the V segment lost 3 bases, leaving 10 bases of the junction unmatched. CDR3 size: 16 residues. Germline V lookup: CDR1 DFQATT, CDR2 SNEGSKA (reference sequence). In nucleotides, the CDR3 is TGCAGTGCTAGCCAGGGAGCGGGAGCGGGCTACAATGAGCAGTTCTTC. This gives the protein CSASQGAGAGYNEQFF.

V is TRBV6-1 and J is TRBJ1-5; TRBD1 agrees at 8 bases. CDR1 and CDR2 (germline): MNHNS, SASEGT. The CDR3 contains 14 residues. The trim removed 4 bases at V and 11 bases at J, leaving 10 bases unmatched. CDR3 in amino acids: CASSAGGRLRTQHF. CDR3 DNA sequence: TGTGCCAGCAGTGCAGGGGGCCGGCTTCGGACCCAGCATTTT.

This chain's CDR3 is CASSERLEQETQYF. In nucleotides, the CDR3 is TGTGCCAGCAGTGAAAGACTGGAACAAGAGACCCAGTACTTC. V gene TRBV25-1 combines with J gene TRBJ2-5; no clear D. The V and J ends lost 2 bases and 2 bases respectively, with 9 bases between them. This CDR3 comprises 14 residues. Germline CDR1 is MGHDK and CDR2 is SYGVNS.

This clonotype was detected only a few times. The chain joins TRBV7-2 to TRBJ2-1, with TRBD2 as a possible D gene (7 bases). V lost 1 base, J lost 5 bases, and 18 bases lay in between. CDR3 length: 17 amino acids. From germline, CDR1 is SGHTA and CDR2 FQGNSA. CDR3 in DNA: TGTGCCAGCAGCTTAGGGGGGGGCGGGAGTGGCAACAATGAGCAGTTCTTC. Translation gives CASSLGGGGSGNNEQFF. Complete variable domain (other parts from reference TRBV7-2 and TRBJ2-1): GAGVSQSPSNKVTEKGKDVELRCDPISGHTALYWYRQSLGQGLEFLIYFQGNSAPDKSGLPSDRFSAERTGGSVSTLTIQRTQQEDSAVYLCASSLGGGGSGNNEQFFGPGTRLTVL.

This clonotype was found a few times. The genes are TRBV20-1 and TRBJ1-4, with no clear D. Trimming stripped 5 bases from V and 5 bases from J, with 12 bases between. The CDR3 sequence is 13 residues long. Germline V gene sequence: CDR1 DFQATT, CDR2 SNEGSKA (reference sequence). The CDR3 coding sequence is TGCAGTGCTCTCAGCCAGTTAAATGAAAAACTGTTTTTT. Amino acids: CSALSQLNEKLFF.

The chain couples TRBV6-5 to TRBJ2-5; TRBD1 might be the D (6 bases). The CDR3 sequence is 14 residues long. Germline values: CDR1 MNHEY, CDR2 SVGAGI. V shed 2 bases and J shed 2 bases, with 9 bases lying between them. Here the CDR3 reads CASSYEGGQETQYF. The CDR3 DNA reads as TGTGCCAGCAGTTACGAAGGGGGACAAGAGACCCAGTACTTC.

This clonotype came up once. In this CDR3 the conserved last residue, phenylalanine or tryptophan, is missing, so a read error is likely. V usage is TRBV4-1 and J usage is TRBJ2-7, with TRBD2 matching 11 bases. The CDR3 runs to 15 residues. The germline gives CDR1 MGHRA, CDR2 YSYEKL. The CDR3 bases are TGCGACAGCAGATACTGGACTAGCGGGTACTACGAGCAGTACTGC. Its translation: CDSRYWTSGYYEQYC.

CDR3 loop: CASSLKGGDTEAFF. The CDR3 DNA sequence: TGTGCCAGCAGTTTAAAGGGGGGTGACACTGAAGCTTTCTTT. V and J are TRBV12-3 or TRBV12-4 and TRBJ1-1, with a tentative D call TRBD1 (6 bases). V was cut by 2 bases and J by 3 bases, with 10 bases left in between. The CDR3 loop spans 14 amino acids.